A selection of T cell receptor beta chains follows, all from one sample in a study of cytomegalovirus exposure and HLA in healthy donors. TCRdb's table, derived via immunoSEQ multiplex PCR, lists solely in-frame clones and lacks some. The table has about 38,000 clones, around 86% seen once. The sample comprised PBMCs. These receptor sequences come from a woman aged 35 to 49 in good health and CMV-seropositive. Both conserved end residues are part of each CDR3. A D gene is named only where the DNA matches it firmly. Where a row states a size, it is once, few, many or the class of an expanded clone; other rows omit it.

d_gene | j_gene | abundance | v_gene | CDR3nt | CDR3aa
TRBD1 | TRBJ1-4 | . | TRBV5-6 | TGTGCCAGCAGCCTTCCCGGGACAGATGAAAAACTGTTTTTT | CASSLPGTDEKLFF
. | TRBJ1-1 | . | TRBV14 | TGTGCCAGCAGCCAAGATCGGAACACTGAAGCTTTCTTT | CASSQDRNTEAFF
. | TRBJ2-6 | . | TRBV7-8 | TGTGCCAGCAGCTTCTCAGTCGCTGGGGCCAACGTCCTGACTTTC | CASSFSVAGANVLTF
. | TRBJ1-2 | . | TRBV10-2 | TGCGCCAGCAGTACTCAGGGTGGCGGCTACACCTTC | CASSTQGGGYTF
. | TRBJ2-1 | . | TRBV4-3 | TGCGCCAGCAGCCAAGAGCCCGGAGGGGGCGCTGCCGATGAGCAGCTCTTC | CASSQEPGGGAADEQLF
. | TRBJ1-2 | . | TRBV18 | TGTGCCAGCTCAACGGGTGTCGATAACTATGGCTACACCTTC | CASSTGVDNYGYTF
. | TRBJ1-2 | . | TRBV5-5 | TGTGCCAGCAGCTTGGAACCCAGGCACTACTATGGCTACACCTTC | CASSLEPRHYYGYTF
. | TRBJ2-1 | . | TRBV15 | TGTGCCACCAGCAGAGACCCGACACGGGAGCAGTTCTTC | CATSRDPTREQFF
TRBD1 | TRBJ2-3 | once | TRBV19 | TGTGCCAGTAGTATTTTGCAGGGGGCCCTCACAGATACGCAGTATTTT | CASSILQGALTDTQYF
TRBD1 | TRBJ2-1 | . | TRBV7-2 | TGTGCCAGCAGCCTGATGGGACAGGTAACCAATGAGCAGTTCTTC | CASSLMGQVTNEQFF
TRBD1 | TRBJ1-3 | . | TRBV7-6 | TGTGCCAGCAGCCAGACAGGGCTTGGAAACACCATATATTTT | CASSQTGLGNTIYF
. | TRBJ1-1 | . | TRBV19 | TGTGCCAGTAGAAAGACAGTATCGAACACTGAAGCTTTCTTT | CASRKTVSNTEAFF
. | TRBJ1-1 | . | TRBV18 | TGTGCCAGCTCACCGGAGGGACTAAACACTGAAGCTTTCTTT | CASSPEGLNTEAFF
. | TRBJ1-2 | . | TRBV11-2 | TGTGCCAGCAGCTTAGGAACGGACTATGGCTACACCTTC | CASSLGTDYGYTF
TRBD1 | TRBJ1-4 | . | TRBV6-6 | TGTGCCAGCAGTAAAGGGGGCACTAATGAAAAACTGTTTTTT | CASSKGGTNEKLFF
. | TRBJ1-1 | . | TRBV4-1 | TGCGCCAGCAGCCGCAGGGATAGCACTGAAGCTTTCTTT | CASSRRDSTEAFF
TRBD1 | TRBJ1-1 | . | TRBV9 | TGTGCCAGCAGCGCCGGCCTCCGGGACAGGGTGGACACTGAAGCTTTCTTT | CASSAGLRDRVDTEAFF
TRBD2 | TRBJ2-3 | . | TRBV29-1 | TGCAGCGCCTTCACGGGGGGGGATACGCAGTATTTT | CSAFTGGDTQYF
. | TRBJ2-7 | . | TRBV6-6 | TGTGCCAGCAGTTACCGACAGGGACTCTACGAGCAGTACTTC | CASSYRQGLYEQYF
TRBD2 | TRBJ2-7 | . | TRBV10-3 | TGTGCCATCAGTGAGTCGATGGTTAGCGGGGGCGGCGAGCAGTACTTC | CAISESMVSGGGEQYF
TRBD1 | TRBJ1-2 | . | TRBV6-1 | TGTGCCAGCAGACAAGGGACAGCCTCTAACTATGGCTACACCTTC | CASRQGTASNYGYTF
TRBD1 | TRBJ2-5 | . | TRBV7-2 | TGTGCCAGCAGCCCCGGGACAGGGGTAGAGACCCAGTACTTC | CASSPGTGVETQYF